The rows below give T cell receptor beta chains drawn from one sample of a study of T cells after yellow fever vaccination. TCRdb re-derived calls from the 5' RACE reads in MiXCR, one entry per CDR3 protein. Of around 600,000 distinct CDR3 sequences listed, over 9% are singletons. Sequencing was performed on PBMCs, taken on the day of the yellow fever booster vaccination. Every receptor here comes from a man younger than 45 who received the YFV17D yellow fever vaccine. The CDR3 runs from the conserved cysteine through the conserved F or W. The D gene is left open where the match is weak. Clone sizes are given selectively: once, few, many, or a class where the clone is expanded.

d_gene	v_gene	abundance	j_gene	CDR3nt	CDR3aa
NA	TRBV20-1	many	TRBJ1-1	TGCAGTGCTCCCATAGGGGGTGAAGCTTTCTTT	CSAPIGGEAFF
NA	TRBV10-2	few	TRBJ2-1	TGCGCCAGCGTCGTAGACAGCGTTTACAATGAGCAGTTCTTC	CASVVDSVYNEQFF
TRBD1	TRBV4-3	few	TRBJ2-1	TGCGCCAGCAGCCAAGATAGAATTGGCCTGGGACAGGGTGAGCAGTTCTTC	CASSQDRIGLGQGEQFF
TRBD1	TRBV11-2	many	TRBJ2-1	TGTGCCAGCAGAGGGACAGGGACGTCTTACAATGAGCAGTTCTTC	CASRGTGTSYNEQFF
NA	TRBV6-5	few	TRBJ2-1	TGTGCCAGCAGTTACGAATACCGCGCCAATGAGCAGTTCTTC	CASSYEYRANEQFF
NA	TRBV12-3/TRBV12-4	few	TRBJ2-7	TGTGCCAGCAGAAGAACAGGCCCCGCCGAGCAGTACTTC	CASRRTGPAEQYF
TRBD2	TRBV20-1	NA	TRBJ2-5	TGCAGTGCTAGGGGTAGGGGAGGGTTCCAAGAGACCCAGTACTTC	CSARGRGGFQETQYF
TRBD1	TRBV20-1	NA	TRBJ2-1	TGCAGTGCGAGGGGGTCGGGACAGGGTTACAATGAGCATTTCTTC	CSARGSGQGYNEHFF
TRBD2	TRBV20-1	NA	TRBJ2-1	TGCAGTGCTACCGGGACTAGAGCTCGCAATGAGCAGTTCTTC	CSATGTRARNEQFF
TRBD2	TRBV6-1	few	TRBJ2-5	TGTGCCAGCAGTGAAAGCGGGAGGGCCCCAGAGACCCAGTACTTC	CASSESGRAPETQYF
TRBD2	TRBV7-8	NA	TRBJ2-2	TGTGCCAGCAGCCAAGCGGGGAGTGGCGGGGAGCTGTTTTTT	CASSQAGSGGELFF
TRBD1	TRBV7-2	NA	TRBJ2-1	TGTGCCAGCAGACAAGACAGGGGGTCCTACAATGAGCAGTTCTTC	CASRQDRGSYNEQFF
NA	TRBV7-2	few	TRBJ2-5	TGTGCCAGCAGCCCGACGTCGGGGGTCGGGACCCAGTACTTC	CASSPTSGVGTQYF
NA	TRBV15	few	TRBJ1-1	TGTGCCACCAGCAGTCGGACTCTGAACACTGAAGCTTTCTTT	CATSSRTLNTEAFF
NA	TRBV5-5	NA	TRBJ2-7	TGTGCCAGCAGCTCGGCTCCAGGGTCCTACGAGCAGTACTTC	CASSSAPGSYEQYF
NA	TRBV6-4	few	TRBJ2-5	TGTGCCAGCAGTGTTGGGGAGCGAGGGACCCAGTACTTC	CASSVGERGTQYF
NA	TRBV3-1	few	TRBJ2-5	TGTGCCAGCCAATGGGTTGGAGAGACCCAGTACTTC	CASQWVGETQYF
TRBD1	TRBV20-1	NA	TRBJ1-2	TGCAGTGCTAGAGAGGGCGAACAGGGGGGCCTTACTAACTATGGCTACACCTTC	CSAREGEQGGLTNYGYTF
NA	TRBV20-1	few	TRBJ2-1	TGCAGTGCTAGTCGGGGGGCTGGTGAGCAGTTCTTC	CSASRGAGEQFF
TRBD2	TRBV20-1	NA	TRBJ2-2	TGCAGTGCACACCTAGCGGGGCCGACCGGGGAGCTGTTTTTT	CSAHLAGPTGELFF
TRBD2	TRBV2	many	TRBJ2-1	TGTGCCGCCAGCCGTCGGTCTAGCGGGAGCGCTGAGCAGTTCTTC	CAASRRSSGSAEQFF
TRBD1	TRBV9	NA	TRBJ1-1	TGTGCCAGCAGCGTAGGGACAGGGCCCGTGGGAGCTTTCTTT	CASSVGTGPVGAFF
TRBD1	TRBV4-3	few	TRBJ1-6	TGCGCCAGCAGCCAGACCGGGACAGCATATTCACCCCTCCACTTT	CASSQTGTAYSPLHF
NA	TRBV5-1	NA	TRBJ1-4	TGCGCCAGCAGCCCGGCGTCACAGGCAACCATAAGTGAAAAACTGTTTTTT	CASSPASQATISEKLFF
NA	TRBV6-2/TRBV6-3	few	TRBJ1-5	TGTGCCAGCAGTTACCCCGGCGCGGCGAATCAGCCCCAGCATTTT	CASSYPGAANQPQHF
NA	TRBV10-3	few	TRBJ1-2	TGTGCCATCAGTGCGGCGCTGGGAACCCGACCAACCCGTGACTATGGCTACACCTTC	CAISAALGTRPTRDYGYTF
NA	TRBV5-1	few	TRBJ2-5	TGCGCCAGCAGCTTACCCGGGTCGAGGGAGACCCAGTACTTC	CASSLPGSRETQYF
TRBD2	TRBV6-2/TRBV6-3	NA	TRBJ2-3	TGTGCCAGCAGACCACTTACCCCTCAGCCGTCTACGGGGGGGGGTGGGACAGATACGCAGTATTTT	CASRPLTPQPSTGGGGTDTQYF
TRBD1	TRBV4-2	NA	TRBJ1-4	TGTGCCAGCAGCCAAGATCAGGGGGCGGAAGAAAAACTGTTTTTT	CASSQDQGAEEKLFF
TRBD2	TRBV20-1	NA	TRBJ2-7	TGCAGTGCTACGGCGGGAGGCTACGAGCAGTACTTC	CSATAGGYEQYF
TRBD2	TRBV29-1	few	TRBJ2-1	TGCAGCGTTGCCGGGAGGGCCAGCGATGAGCAGTTCTTC	CSVAGRASDEQFF
TRBD2	TRBV20-1	NA	TRBJ2-5	TGCAGTGCTCAACTAGCGGGAGCATCGGAGACCCAGTACTTC	CSAQLAGASETQYF
NA	TRBV11-2	NA	TRBJ2-2	TGTGCCAGCAGCTACTTGATCGGGGAGCTGTTTTTT	CASSYLIGELFF
NA	TRBV6-1	few	TRBJ1-5	TGTGCCAGCAGCCTGCTGGGGAGGGGGGGCAATCAGCCCCAGCATTTT	CASSLLGRGGNQPQHF
TRBD1	TRBV7-9	few	TRBJ2-7	TGTGCCAGCAGCGTATCGGGACAGTCCTACGAGCAGTACTTC	CASSVSGQSYEQYF